This TCR beta chain was documented in a study of cytomegalovirus exposure and HLA in healthy donors. PCR used 60 Vbeta primers and 13 Jbeta primers. The data were produced by immunoSEQ multiplex PCR, yet TCRdb's version contains in-frame clones alone and is incomplete. The repertoire holds 130,000 or so clones, with roughly three quarters as singletons. Donors showed nominal health when sampled, although they likely had unrecorded immune exposures. Germline CDR1 is MNHNY and CDR2 is SVGAGI (reference sequence). V was pared by 6 bases and J by 4 bases, with 7 bases of the junction left unmatched. This CDR3 comprises 14 residues.

The receptor was isolated from a woman aged 18-35 years in good health and CMV-seronegative. The chain couples TRBV6-6 to TRBJ2-3; 7 positions agree with TRBD2. The sample taken for sequencing was PBMCs. The CDR3 sequence: CASSPSTSADTQYF. Here the CDR3 DNA reads TGTGCCAGCAGCCCCTCCACTAGCGCAGATACGCAGTATTTT.